These 29 T cell receptor beta chains originate from one sample sequenced in a study of shared clonotypes between healthy human individuals. TCRdb's table, derived via immunoSEQ multiplex PCR, lists solely in-frame clones and lacks some. In the table there are about 980,000 clones, over 60% of which are singletons. Sequenced sample: memory CD4+ T cells sorted from blood. Subset given: CD45RA-negative fraction. The receptor source for this set is a man younger than 30 in good health.

This clone has a handful of counts. V is TRBV6-1 and J is TRBJ2-2, with 13 positions matching TRBD2. Trimming removed 2 bases from V and 9 bases from J; junction bases left unmatched: 6. There are 16 residues in the CDR3. CDR1 and CDR2 from the germline V gene are MNHNS and SASEGT. CDR3 sequence: CASSESGGTSGRELFF. The CDR3 DNA sequence: TGTGCCAGCAGTGAAAGCGGAGGGACTAGCGGGAGGGAGCTGTTTTTT.

V is TRBV7-3 and J is TRBJ2-7; 9 positions match TRBD2. This CDR3 contains 15 residues. V shed 5 bases, J shed 2 bases, and the junction held 7 bases outside the gene matches. Germline CDR1 and CDR2: SGHTA and FQGTGA. CDR3 sequence: CASSAQAGGTYEQYF. The CDR3 DNA reads TGTGCCAGCAGCGCCCAAGCGGGGGGAACCTACGAGCAGTACTTC.

V and J are TRBV10-3 and TRBJ2-7; a possible D gene is TRBD1 (5 bases). CDR3 length equals 15 residues. V lost 5 bases to trimming and J lost 2 bases, with 16 bases between them. Germline CDR1 ENHRY, CDR2 SYGVKD. CDR3: CAISSRALGTYEQYF. The DNA of the CDR3 is TGTGCCATCAGTTCCAGGGCCCTAGGAACCTACGAGCAGTACTTC.

The chain has TRBV28 and TRBJ1-5; possible D gene TRBD1, 5 bases. The CDR3 loop spans 13 amino acids. The V end lost 11 bases, the J end lost 0 bases, and 11 bases lay between the germline ends. Germline-derived CDR1 and CDR2 are MDHEN and SYDVKM. The CDR3 region is CAGAGNSNQPQHF. The CDR3 coding sequence is TGTGCCGGGGCGGGGAATAGCAATCAGCCCCAGCATTTT.

The chain is built from TRBV7-5 and TRBJ1-5. TRBV7-5 is marked as a pseudogene. The CDR3 totals 19 residues. Here the CDR3 reads CARSLGESDRMGLNQPQHF. The CDR3 region has the DNA TGTGCCAGAAGCTTGGGGGAGTCGGATCGAATGGGCCTCAATCAGCCCCAGCATTTT.

This chain uses TRBV5-6 with TRBJ2-2; 7 bases match TRBD2. Germline CDR1 is SGHDT and CDR2 is YYEEEE. Trimming removed 6 bases from V and 2 bases from J; junction bases left unmatched: 10. CDR3 length: 16 amino acids. CDR3 nucleotides: TGTGCCAGCACCCGGTGGGCTAGCGGAAACACCGGGGAGCTGTTTTTT. Residues: CASTRWASGNTGELFF.

The chain joins TRBV10-1 to TRBJ1-2, with D unclear. The germline gives CDR1 WNHNN, CDR2 SYGVQD (reference sequence). This CDR3 is 17 amino acids long. Trimming removed 4 bases at V and 0 bases at J, with 18 bases between. The CDR3 reads CASSVPMQVLANYGYTF. CDR3 in DNA: TGCGCCAGCAGTGTCCCGATGCAGGTATTAGCTAACTATGGCTACACCTTC.

The chain uses TRBV10-3 and TRBJ2-3, with 12 bases that match TRBD2. Germline assignment: CDR1 ENHRY and CDR2 SYGVKD. V gave up 6 bases and J gave up 1 base; unmatched junction bases: 5. The length of the CDR3 is 16 residues. DNA for the CDR3: TGTGCCATCAGGCCCCGGACTAGCGGGGGCACAGATACGCAGTATTTT. Protein sequence: CAIRPRTSGGTDTQYF.

The chain links TRBV9 to TRBJ2-3, with D possibly TRBD1 on 5 matching bases. CDR1 SGDLS and CDR2 YYNGEE come from the germline V gene. V lost 3 bases and J lost 8, with 10 bases in between. The CDR3 extends over 12 amino acids. This chain's CDR3 is CASSAQESTQYF. CDR3 nucleotides: TGTGCCAGCAGCGCACAGGAGTCTACGCAGTATTTT.

Points on this clone: Other DNA sequences within the sample encode an identical CDR3. The rearrangement joins TRBV7-2 to TRBJ1-5; D gene ambiguous. V was trimmed by 1 base and J by 1 base, leaving 8 bases between them. CDR1 SGHTA and CDR2 FQGNSA come from the germline V gene. CDR3 size: 15 residues. This CDR3 reads CASSLGAGSNQPQHF. The CDR3 DNA sequence: TGTGCCAGCAGCTTAGGGGCAGGCAGCAATCAGCCCCAGCATTTT.

CDR3 nucleotides: TGTGCCACCAAGTCCAGGGGAAAGACCCAGTACTTC. This encodes CATKSRGKTQYF. The chain couples TRBV30 to TRBJ2-5, with D perhaps TRBD1 (6 bases). The CDR3 has 12 amino acids. V was trimmed by 8 bases and J by 6 bases, leaving 16 bases between them. Germline V gives CDR1 GTSNPN, CDR2 SVGIG (reference sequence). Based on the CDR3 plus reference TRBV30 and TRBJ2-5, the full variable domain is SQTIHQWPATLVQPVGSPLSLECTVEGTSNPNLYWYRQAAGRGLQLLFYSVGIGQISSEVPQNLSASRPQDRQFILSSKKLLLSDSGFYLCATKSRGKTQYFGPGTRLLVL.

This clone was recorded a few times. The chain has TRBV2 and TRBJ1-2; TRBD1 is a possible D gene (6 bases). The V end was cut by 7 bases, the J end by 8 bases, with 11 bases between. Germline CDR1 is SNHLY and CDR2 is FYNNEI. The CDR3 contains 11 residues. In DNA form, the CDR3 reads TGTGCCAGCAAGCAGGGGTACGGCTACACCTTC. Translating it yields CASKQGYGYTF.

This chain joins TRBV19 and TRBJ1-5; 8 bases agree with TRBD1. V lost 3 bases to trimming and J lost 4 bases; unmatched junction nucleotides: 2. The CDR3 loop spans 14 amino acids. Germline CDR1 and CDR2: LNHDA and SQIVND (reference sequence). Here the CDR3 DNA reads TGTGCCAGTAGTATGACAGGGGCGAATCAGCCCCAGCATTTT. Its translation: CASSMTGANQPQHF. Using reference TRBV19 and TRBJ1-5 for the parts outside the CDR3, the full variable domain is DGGITQSPKYLFRKEGQNVTLSCEQNLNHDAMYWYRQDPGQGLRLIYYSQIVNDFQKGDIAEGYSVSREKKESFPLTVTSAQKNPTAFYLCASSMTGANQPQHFGDGTRLSIL.

The table lists this clone with a count of one. The chain combines TRBV30 with TRBJ1-5, with TRBD1 matching 7 bases. This CDR3 has 13 amino acids. The germline V gene encodes CDR1 GTSNPN and CDR2 SVGIG (reference sequence). V lost 4 bases, J lost 6 bases, and 6 bases stayed unmatched. Written as DNA, the CDR3 is TGTGCCTGGACCGGACAGGTCGGTCAGCCCCAGCATTTT. This sequence encodes CAWTGQVGQPQHF.

The chain couples TRBV6-5 to TRBJ2-6; D is undetermined. Per germline, CDR1 MNHEY and CDR2 SVGAGI. Trimming took 7 bases from V and 1 from J, leaving 11 bases between them. The CDR3 loop spans 15 amino acids. CDR3 in amino acids: CASINPRSGANVLTF. In nucleotides, the CDR3 is TGTGCCAGCATCAATCCCAGGTCTGGGGCCAACGTCCTGACTTTC.

This rearrangement joins TRBV4-1 to TRBJ1-1; 7 bases fit TRBD1. This CDR3 comprises 15 residues. Germline CDR1 MGHRA, CDR2 YSYEKL. J was trimmed by 7 bases and V by 1 base; bases with no gene match: 9. This CDR3 reads CASSQGETGPFEAFF. The CDR3 DNA reads TGCGCCAGCAGCCAAGGGGAGACAGGGCCTTTTGAAGCTTTCTTT.

V gene TRBV25-1 combines with J gene TRBJ1-1; D gene unclear. The CDR3 sequence is 13 residues long. Between the trimmed V and J ends, which lost 5 bases and 1 base, there was a span of 8 bases. Germline CDR1 MGHDK, CDR2 SYGVNS. The CDR3: CASSPRENTEAFF. The CDR3 DNA reads TGTGCCAGCAGTCCAAGGGAGAACACTGAAGCTTTCTTT.

V usage is TRBV11-3 and J usage is TRBJ2-1, with TRBD2 identical over 8 bases. CDR3 size: 16 residues. With 1 base clipped from V and 9 bases from J, the junction kept 11 bases outside the gene matches. Germline loops: CDR1 SGHNT, CDR2 YENEEA. This chain's CDR3 is CASSLVGTSLLGEQFF. CDR3 nucleotide sequence: TGTGCCAGCAGCTTAGTCGGGACTAGTCTTTTGGGTGAGCAGTTCTTC.

The V gene is TRBV11-3, the J gene TRBJ2-5; D unclear. CDR1 is SGHNT and CDR2 is YENEEA in the germline V gene. The CDR3 length is 13 residues. V lost 2 bases and J 2 bases, leaving 6 bases between the germline ends. CDR3 residues: CASSLNRQETQYF. For the CDR3, the DNA is TGTGCCAGCAGCTTAAATAGACAAGAGACCCAGTACTTC. Full variable domain (remainder filled in from reference TRBV11-3 and TRBJ2-5): EAGVVQSPRYKIIEKKQPVAFWCNPISGHNTLYWYLQNLGQGPELLIRYENEEAVDDSQLPKDRFSAERLKGVDSTLKIQPAELGDSAVYLCASSLNRQETQYFGPGTRLLVL.

The chain has TRBV7-9 and TRBJ1-4; 11 nucleotides align to TRBD1. CDR3 length: 17 amino acids. Per germline, CDR1 SEHNR and CDR2 FQNEAQ (reference sequence). V lost 5 bases to trimming and J lost 3 bases; unmatched junction nucleotides: 8. The CDR3 is CASSPRDRGAANEKLFF. CDR3 in DNA: TGTGCCAGCAGCCCTAGGGACAGGGGGGCAGCTAATGAAAAACTGTTTTTT.

This clone appeared once. The V call is TRBV19, the J call TRBJ1-6; D is undetermined. V lost 1 base and J lost 7, with 11 bases in between. CDR1 is LNHDA, CDR2 SQIVND, per germline (reference sequence). The CDR3 has 15 residues. DNA of the CDR3: TGTGCCAGTAGTATAGGCGGGGTTTCGAATTCACCCCTCCACTTT. Its translation is CASSIGGVSNSPLHF.

This clone occurred a few times. The rearrangement links TRBV7-9 to TRBJ2-7, with D tentatively TRBD2 (6 bases). Trimming pared 5 bases from V and 2 bases from J, leaving 16 bases between. CDR3 size: 15 residues. The germline CDR1 and CDR2 sequences are SEHNR and FQNEAQ (reference sequence). This CDR3 is CASSPTRDSTYEQYF. CDR3 bases: TGTGCCAGCAGCCCGACACGGGACTCCACCTACGAGCAGTACTTC.

The chain joins TRBV5-1 to TRBJ1-3; the D is unclear. CDR1 and CDR2 from the germline V gene are SGHRS and YFSETQ. CDR3 length equals 15 residues. V lost 0 bases and J lost 2, with 9 bases in between. In DNA, the CDR3 is TGCGCCAGCAGCTTGGGGCAGAGTACTGGAAACACCATATATTTT. Translating it yields CASSLGQSTGNTIYF.

V is TRBV6-1 and J is TRBJ2-5; D is uncertain. The CDR3 runs 12 residues. Trimming shortened V by 5 bases and J by 5 bases, and 9 bases separated the two germline ends. Germline values: CDR1 MNHNS, CDR2 SASEGT. In nucleotides, the CDR3 is TGTGCCAGCAGTCGACTCGCGGAGACCCAGTACTTC. It yields the protein CASSRLAETQYF.

V is TRBV12-5 and J is TRBJ1-2; TRBD1 might be the D (5 bases). The CDR3 contains 14 residues. The V and J ends lost 0 bases and 4 bases respectively, with 9 bases between them. Germline CDR1 reads LGHNT; CDR2 reads FRNRAP. In DNA form, the CDR3 reads TGTGCTAGTGGTTTGGTAGGACAACCCTATGGCTACACCTTC. Encoded protein: CASGLVGQPYGYTF. Combining the CDR3 with reference TRBV12-5 and TRBJ1-2 gives the whole variable domain DARVTQTPRHKVTEMGQEVTMRCQPILGHNTVFWYRQTMMQGLELLAYFRNRAPLDDSGMPKDRFSAEMPDATLATLKIQPSEPRDSAVYFCASGLVGQPYGYTFGSGTRLTVV.

This clone was counted between two and nine times. The rearrangement joins TRBV19 to TRBJ2-1; 10 nucleotides line up with TRBD2. The germline V gene encodes CDR1 LNHDA and CDR2 SQIVND (reference sequence). Losses at the gene ends were 4 bases for V and 7 bases for J; bases not matched to a gene: 7. The CDR3 length is 15 residues. The CDR3 loop is CASSTEAGGVNEQFF. The DNA of the CDR3 is TGTGCCAGTAGTACTGAAGCGGGAGGGGTAAATGAGCAGTTCTTC. Variable domain in full (rest from reference TRBV19 and TRBJ2-1): DGGITQSPKYLFRKEGQNVTLSCEQNLNHDAMYWYRQDPGQGLRLIYYSQIVNDFQKGDIAEGYSVSREKKESFPLTVTSAQKNPTAFYLCASSTEAGGVNEQFFGPGTRLTVL.

This rearrangement joins TRBV9 to TRBJ1-2; D remains ambiguous. The CDR3 consists of 14 residues. Germline V gives CDR1 SGDLS, CDR2 YYNGEE. Trimming stripped 3 bases from V and 0 bases from J, with 9 bases between. CDR3 amino acids: CASSGVQANYGYTF. The CDR3 region has the DNA TGTGCCAGCAGCGGGGTGCAAGCTAACTATGGCTACACCTTC.

The chain employs TRBV19 and TRBJ1-2, with D hard to call. This CDR3 has 14 residues. The germline CDR1 and CDR2 sequences are LNHDA and SQIVND (reference sequence). Trimming stripped 5 bases from V and 5 bases from J, with 15 bases between. In nucleotides, the CDR3 is TGTGCCAGTAGTCCAGAGACGGCTACTTATGGCTACACCTTC. Its translation: CASSPETATYGYTF.

V gene TRBV20-1 combines with J gene TRBJ2-7; D is unresolved. This CDR3 region has 11 residues. The germline gives CDR1 DFQATT, CDR2 SNEGSKA (reference sequence). V lost 6 bases, J lost 9 bases, and 15 bases lay in between. The CDR3 is CSATPDQVQYF. DNA of the CDR3: TGCAGTGCCACCCCCGACCAGGTGCAGTACTTC.